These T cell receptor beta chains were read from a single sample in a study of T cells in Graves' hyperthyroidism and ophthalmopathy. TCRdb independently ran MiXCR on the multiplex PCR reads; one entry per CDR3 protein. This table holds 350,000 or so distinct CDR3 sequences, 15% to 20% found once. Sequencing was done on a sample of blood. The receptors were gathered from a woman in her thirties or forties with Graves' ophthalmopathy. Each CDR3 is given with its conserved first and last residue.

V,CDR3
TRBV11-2,CASSLRTAVAEQYF
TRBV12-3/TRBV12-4,CASSFSETETQYF
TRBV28,CASSLPGLAGQETQYF
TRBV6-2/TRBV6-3,CASSRTGNQPQHF
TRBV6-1,CASEGRGFTGELFF
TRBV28,CASSSPDRGYQPQHF
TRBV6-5,CASSYSLPGAMNTEAFF
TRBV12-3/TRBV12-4,CASSSSGGSETQYF
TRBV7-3,CASSFTGGQDYEQYF
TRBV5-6,CASSLAGINQPQHF
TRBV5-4,CASSFPETEKDF
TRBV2,CASDTGNYEQYF
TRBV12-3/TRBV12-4,CASSLLRGTGYTF
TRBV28,CASSLLPASMNTEAFF
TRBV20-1,CSARDPLGIGGNTIYF
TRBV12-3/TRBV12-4,CASSETTTGELFF
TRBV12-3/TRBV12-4,CASRERGGPSYEQYF
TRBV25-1,CASSPPRATYEQYF
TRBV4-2,CASSQDKSRDYGYTF
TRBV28,CASSSKTGTTSYEQYF
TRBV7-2,CASSLLGTNSPLHF
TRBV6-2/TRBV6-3,CASSYGTSGNSETQYF
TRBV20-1,CSARPGQRPTYEQYF
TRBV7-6,CASSFSGSTGELFF
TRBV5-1,CASSPRTSTTQETQYF
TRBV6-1,CASSGDTSGRGVYEQYF
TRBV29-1,CSVEQGAYEQYF
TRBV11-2,CASGRLYEQYF
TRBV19,CASNRGTSGETQYF
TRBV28,CASSLMTGGQETQYF
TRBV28,CSSTDAVTIQETQYF
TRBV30,CAWTYQGDTQYF
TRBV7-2,CASSSRSYTEAFF
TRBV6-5,CASNSPGRTEAFF
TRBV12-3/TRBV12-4,CASWMGGSNEKLFF
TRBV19,CASNSGFRGEGYTF
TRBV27,CASSRRRFTYEQYF